The present T cell receptor (beta chain) was sequenced within a study of control samples from healthy donors and cancer patients. The CDR3 spans 14 residues. CDR1 SGDLS and CDR2 YYNGEE come from the germline V gene. With V trimmed by 4 bases and J by 4 bases, 4 bases remained unmatched. Measured with immunoSEQ multiplex PCR; TCRdb has only the in-frame clones, and not every one. The sample has roughly 150,000 clones, roughly 88% seen once. Sequencing was performed on blood. This TCR derives from a man aged 18 to 30 in good health. The chain couples TRBV9 to TRBJ2-7; 11 bases align to TRBD2. CDR3 in amino acids: CASSSSGGAYEQYF. In nucleotides, the CDR3 is TGTGCCAGCAGCAGTAGCGGGGGGGCTTACGAGCAGTACTTC.